Shown below are 7 T cell receptor beta chains from a single sample sequenced in a study of technical replicates of blood from a handful of donors. The data were produced by immunoSEQ multiplex PCR, yet TCRdb's version contains in-frame clones alone and is incomplete. The sample includes some 76,000 clones, around 94% of them seen just once. The sample was T cells isolated from PBMCs. The source is a human donor in good health.

The chain uses TRBV5-5 and TRBJ1-2; no clear D gene. The CDR3 is 13 residues long. The V and J ends lost 0 bases and 3 bases respectively, with 6 bases between them. Germline V CDR1 and CDR2: SGHKS, YYEKEE (reference sequence). CDR3 residues: CASSLAPYYGYTF. In DNA, the CDR3 is TGTGCCAGCAGCTTGGCTCCTTACTATGGCTACACCTTC.

The chain employs TRBV7-9 and TRBJ1-1, with 9 bases lining up with TRBD1. The CDR3 runs to 14 residues. CDR1 is SEHNR and CDR2 is FQNEAQ in the germline V gene (reference sequence). The J segment lost 5 bases and the V segment lost 4 bases, leaving 5 bases of the junction unmatched. CDR3 residues: CASSSQGAGTEAFF. CDR3 bases: TGTGCCAGCAGCTCACAGGGGGCTGGGACTGAAGCTTTCTTT.

The genes are TRBV7-8 and TRBJ2-7; D gene ambiguous. The CDR3 is 13 amino acids. Trimming took 5 bases from V and 3 from J, leaving 11 bases between them. Germline V gene sequence: CDR1 SGHVS, CDR2 FQNEAQ. The CDR3 sequence: CASSLGLHYEQYF. For the CDR3, the DNA is TGTGCCAGCAGCCTGGGCCTTCACTACGAGCAGTACTTC.

The V gene is TRBV4-3, the J gene TRBJ1-2; 7 bases match TRBD1. V trimming: 1 base; J trimming: 9 bases; junction bases outside the gene matches: 5. Looked up from germline, CDR1 is LGHNA and CDR2 is YSLEER. The CDR3 is 13 residues long. CDR3 coding DNA: TGCGCCAGCAGCCAAGGAAGACAGGGCCGCTACACCTTC. Amino acid sequence: CASSQGRQGRYTF.

This chain uses TRBV7-2 with TRBJ2-7; D possibly corresponds to TRBD1 (7 bases). The CDR3 is 13 residues long. The V end lost 5 bases, the J end lost 4 bases, and 12 bases lay between the germline ends. The germline V gene has CDR1 SGHTA and CDR2 FQGNSA. CDR3 protein: CASSPRGRYEQYF. DNA of the CDR3: TGTGCCAGCAGCCCCAGGGGGAGGTACGAGCAGTACTTC. Full variable domain (rest looked up from reference TRBV7-2 and TRBJ2-7): GAGVSQSPSNKVTEKGKDVELRCDPISGHTALYWYRQSLGQGLEFLIYFQGNSAPDKSGLPSDRFSAERTGGSVSTLTIQRTQQEDSAVYLCASSPRGRYEQYFGPGTRLTVT.

This rearrangement joins TRBV5-5 to TRBJ2-5; no firm D call. Germline CDR1 is SGHKS and CDR2 is YYEKEE (reference sequence). This CDR3 comprises 13 residues. Trimming took off 7 bases at V and 0 bases at J, with 10 bases between the two ends. As DNA, the CDR3 is TGTGCCAGCGAGAAGAAAAACCAAGAGACCCAGTACTTC. This sequence encodes CASEKKNQETQYF.

This clone has only a few counts. The chain links TRBV19 to TRBJ2-5; TRBD1 agrees at 9 bases. This CDR3 contains 13 residues. Germline CDR1 LNHDA, CDR2 SQIVND (reference sequence). The junction had 4 bases not matched to a gene; V was cut back by 6 bases and J by 5 bases. The CDR3 region is CASSGTGRETQYF. The CDR3 nucleotides read TGTGCCAGTAGCGGGACAGGGAGGGAGACCCAGTACTTC.